The clone carrying this T cell receptor beta chain was detected only once. The antigen remains unidentified. The CDR3 consists of 15 residues. Germline V gene lookup returns CDR1 SGHRS and CDR2 YFSETQ. V was pared by 1 base and J by 4 bases, with 14 bases between. CD4+CD45RO+CD25- cells were isolated as memory CD4+ T cells. Study-level points and caveats: The larger cohort examined one V-J beta rearrangement, not whole repertoires.

Semi-nested PCR with Nested Universal Primer A followed constant-region reverse priming of full-length variable regions. TCRdb processed the 5' RACE reads anew with MiXCR; each CDR3 protein has one entry. The sample records roughly 64,000 distinct CDR3 sequences, under 25% being singletons. Specimen: memory CD4+ T cells sorted from a lymph node. The subset was: memory CD4+ T cells, CD4+CD45RO+CD25-. The chain uses TRBV5-1 and TRBJ2-5; the D call may be TRBD1 or TRBD2 (6 bases each). The receptor was derived from a female donor with breast cancer. The CDR3 nucleotides read TGCGCCAGCAGCTTGACCCCCCGGGGGCCAGAGACCCAGTACTTC. This translates into CASSLTPRGPETQYF.